This TCR beta chain came from a study of T cells in Graves' hyperthyroidism and ophthalmopathy. The study's findings and limits: The model forecast ophthalmopathy, anticipating it by a median about six months before onset.

Across 18 months, stable Graves' hyperthyroidism was marked by no progression to ophthalmopathy. Clinical symptoms, serum thyroxine and TRAb, thyroid ultrasound and orbital computed tomography were used for the diagnoses. TCR beta CDR3 region amplification was performed from RNA transcripts. Carried out on the TCR CDR3, a first-round RT-PCR used the HTBI primer set. TCRdb analysed the multiplex PCR reads with MiXCR anew, one entry per CDR3 protein. The sample has hundreds of thousands of distinct CDR3 sequences, approximately 13% seen once; the top ten hold about 9.1%. This clonotype came up many times. The antigen is unknown. The CDR3 covers 15 residues. After removal of 2 bases from V and 7 bases from J, the junction contained 8 bases not matched to a gene. The germline CDR1 and CDR2 sequences are SNHLY and FYNNEI.

The specimen was blood. The receptor comes from a young woman with Graves' hyperthyroidism. The genes are TRBV2 and TRBJ2-3, with 8 bases identical to TRBD2. CDR3 bases: TGTGCCAGCAGTGAACTGGCGGGAGGAGGTAATACGCAGTATTTT. As protein: CASSELAGGGNTQYF.